These 24 T cell receptor beta chains were all obtained from the same sample, sequenced in a study of T-cell reconstitution after alpha-beta-depleted transplantation in children. For TCRbeta, the library was prepared with unique molecular identifiers. TCRdb itself ran the PCR reads through MiXCR, one entry per CDR3 protein. The sample lists about 200,000 distinct CDR3 sequences; roughly 6.3% were seen once. The sequencing here drew on PBMCs, taken before TCRalphabeta/CD19-depleted stem cell transplant. These receptors all come from a girl less than two years old with combined immunodeficiency, due to receive a stem cell transplant.

The V and J genes are TRBV7-9 and TRBJ1-2; TRBD1 agrees at 11 bases. This CDR3 region has 13 residues. CDR1 and CDR2 (germline): SEHNR, FQNEAQ (reference sequence). The V gene end was trimmed by 7 bases and the J gene end by 8 bases; junction bases not matched to a gene: 6. The CDR3 DNA is TGTGCCAGCACTAGGACAGGGGGCAGCGGCTACACCTTC. Its translation is CASTRTGGSGYTF.

This clonotype was observed at least ten times. The chain has TRBV24-1 and TRBJ2-2; 10 bases match TRBD1. Per the germline V gene, CDR1 is KGHDR and CDR2 is SFDVKD. The CDR3 is 15 amino acids. V trimming: 4 bases; J trimming: 7 bases; junction bases outside the gene matches: 5. CDR3 protein: CATSDDRGPNGELFF. The CDR3 bases are TGTGCCACCAGTGACGACAGGGGGCCTAACGGGGAGCTGTTTTTT.

This clonotype came up many times. This chain links TRBV12-3 or TRBV12-4 with TRBJ2-6, with a possible D match to TRBD1 (6 bases). Trimming took 6 bases from V and 0 from J, leaving 15 bases between them. This CDR3 comprises 17 residues. CDR3 sequence: CASRRGTAYSGANVLTF. The CDR3 DNA sequence: TGTGCCAGCAGGAGGGGGACGGCTTACTCTGGGGCCAACGTCCTGACTTTC.

Ten or more counts support this clonotype. The rearrangement uses TRBV6-5 and TRBJ1-5; no definite D call. The CDR3 is made up of 14 amino acids. Trimming pared 3 bases from V and 6 bases from J, leaving 12 bases between. Germline assignment: CDR1 MNHEY and CDR2 SVGAGI. The CDR3 DNA follows: TGTGCCAGCAGTTATTTCGCTGGGAGTCAGCCCCAGCATTTT. Translated: CASSYFAGSQPQHF.

In the case of this clonotype: It may be a read error: a sequence one base away is much more abundant. The chain has TRBV18 and TRBJ1-1; D not certain. V was clipped by 3 bases and J by 0 bases, with 11 bases between them. This CDR3 contains 15 residues. Per germline, CDR1 KGHSH and CDR2 LQKENI. The CDR3 loop reads CASSPTMEMNTEAFF. DNA of the CDR3: TGTGCCAGCTCACCTACCATGGAAATGAACACTGAAGCTTTCTTT.

This clonotype was seen ten or more times. The chain joins TRBV9 to TRBJ2-1; 14 bases map to TRBD2. Germline V gene data show CDR1 as SGDLS and CDR2 as YYNGEE. The CDR3 loop spans 20 amino acids. V lost 3 bases, J lost 4 bases, and 15 bases stayed unmatched. CDR3 region: CASSERLAGGPRTTYNEQFF. CDR3 DNA sequence: TGTGCCAGCAGCGAACGACTAGCGGGAGGGCCAAGAACTACTTACAATGAGCAGTTCTTC.

This clonotype was seen many times. The V call is TRBV5-1, the J call TRBJ2-1; TRBD2 agrees at 9 bases. V trimming: 4 bases; J trimming: 4 bases; junction bases outside the gene matches: 6. This CDR3 has 15 amino acids. CDR1 is SGHRS, CDR2 YFSETQ, per germline. As DNA, the CDR3 is TGCGCCAGCAGCGCCGGGACTAGCACTTACAATGAGCAGTTCTTC. This gives the protein CASSAGTSTYNEQFF.

Ten or more counts support this clonotype. This chain uses TRBV15 with TRBJ2-1; tentative D call: TRBD2 (6 bases). Trimming took 3 bases from V and 0 from J, leaving 12 bases between them. Looked up from germline, CDR1 is LNHNV and CDR2 is YYDKDF (reference sequence). The CDR3 runs to 16 residues. The CDR3 DNA sequence: TGTGCCACCAGCAGGCTTGGGGGGAGCTCCTACAATGAGCAGTTCTTC. It codes for CATSRLGGSSYNEQFF.

This clonotype was detected a few times. The chain combines TRBV29-1 with TRBJ1-3, with a possible D match to TRBD1 (6 bases). This CDR3 has 15 residues. Germline CDR1 reads SQVTM; CDR2 reads ANQGSEA. V shed 5 bases and J shed 0 bases, with 14 bases lying between them. CDR3 region: CSVYYTGPSGNTIYF. CDR3 nucleotides: TGCAGCGTTTATTATACAGGGCCCTCTGGAAACACCATATATTTT.

This clonotype has ten or more counts. The chain uses TRBV5-6 and TRBJ2-7; D not certain. The length of the CDR3 is 15 residues. The V end lost 3 bases, the J end lost 1 base, and 14 bases lay between the germline ends. In germline, CDR1 is SGHDT, CDR2 YYEEEE. CDR3 bases: TGTGCCAGCAGCTGGGGTCCAGTCTATTCCTACGAGCAGTACTTC. Its protein is CASSWGPVYSYEQYF.

This chain uses TRBV5-1 with TRBJ2-2; TRBD2 might be the D (5 bases). The CDR3 runs 16 residues. The ends were cut back, 0 bases at V and 0 bases at J, with 9 bases in the middle. In germline, CDR1 is SGHRS, CDR2 YFSETQ. As DNA, the CDR3 is TGCGCCAGCAGCTTGGGTCGAGCGGCGAACACCGGGGAGCTGTTTTTT. Translation: CASSLGRAANTGELFF. The full variable domain, its missing parts supplied by reference TRBV5-1 and TRBJ2-2, is KAGVTQTPRYLIKTRGQQVTLSCSPISGHRSVSWYQQTPGQGLQFLFEYFSETQRNKGNFPGRFSGRQFSNSRSEMNVSTLELGDSALYLCASSLGRAANTGELFFGEGSRLTVL.

Ten or more counts support this clonotype. This sequence joins TRBV15 and TRBJ2-6; 9 bases line up with TRBD2. This CDR3 region has 20 residues. Germline-derived CDR1 and CDR2 are LNHNV and YYDKDF (reference sequence). V dropped 2 bases and J dropped 0; count of bases not matched to a gene: 11. The DNA for the CDR3 is TGTGCCACCAGCAGACCGCGTAGCGGGGGAAACCCCTCTGGGGCCAACGTCCTGACTTTC. Residues: CATSRPRSGGNPSGANVLTF.

This chain links TRBV2 with TRBJ1-2, with a possible D match to TRBD1 (6 bases). Germline assignment: CDR1 SNHLY and CDR2 FYNNEI. The V and J ends lost 6 bases and 10 bases respectively, with 12 bases between them. The CDR3 covers 11 residues. The CDR3 coding sequence is TGTGCCAGCAGCCTGACAGGTTTCTACACCTTC. It specifies CASSLTGFYTF.

This clonotype was counted a few times. This rearrangement joins TRBV4-3 to TRBJ2-7, with TRBD2 matching 10 bases. The J segment lost 0 bases and the V segment lost 1 base, leaving 3 bases of the junction unmatched. The CDR3 loop spans 16 amino acids. Germline loops: CDR1 LGHNA, CDR2 YSLEER. CDR3 in amino acids: CASSQVAGGNSYEQYF. For the CDR3, the DNA is TGCGCCAGCAGCCAAGTAGCGGGAGGTAACTCCTACGAGCAGTACTTC.

The V and J genes are TRBV25-1 and TRBJ2-7, with TRBD1 identical over 8 bases. The germline gives CDR1 MGHDK, CDR2 SYGVNS. V dropped 6 bases and J dropped 3; count of bases not matched to a gene: 1. The CDR3 is 12 residues long. CDR3 nucleotides: TGTGCCAGCAGGGGACAGGACTACGAGCAGTACTTC. This sequence encodes CASRGQDYEQYF.

On this clonotype itself: This clone may be a read error of a much larger clone one base away. The genes are TRBV11-2 and TRBJ2-5; the match to TRBD2 covers 11 bases. Germline lookup yields CDR1 SGHAT and CDR2 FQNNGV. This CDR3 is built from 18 residues. The CDR3, as DNA: TGTGCCAGCAGCTTAGGAGCCCTAGCGGGGGGCTACCAAGAGACCCGGTACTTC. Translating gives CASSLGALAGGYQETRYF.

This clonotype has at least ten counts. The V call is TRBV5-1, the J call TRBJ1-2; tentatively, D is TRBD1 (6 bases). Trimming removed 4 bases from V and 1 base from J, with 14 bases in between. CDR3 length: 15 residues. CDR1 is SGHRS and CDR2 is YFSETQ in the germline V gene. CDR3 in DNA: TGCGCCAGCAGCCCGCAGGTGGACAGTAACTATGGCTACACCTTC. This encodes CASSPQVDSNYGYTF.

Notes on this clonotype: This could be a read error, since a much larger clone is one nucleotide away. This rearrangement joins TRBV4-1 to TRBJ2-1; D possibly corresponds to TRBD2 (6 bases). The V end lost 1 base, the J end lost 8 bases, and 18 bases lay between the germline ends. This CDR3 comprises 16 residues. CDR1 is MGHRA, CDR2 YSYEKL, per germline. CDR3 DNA sequence: TGCGCCAGCAGCCAAGGCGGGGTGGCCGGTCCCCATGAGCAGTTCTTC. Protein: CASSQGGVAGPHEQFF.

This clonotype was seen ten or more times. In DNA, the CDR3 is TGTGCCATGGGGACTTTCGAGAGTGAGCAGTTCTTC. It is translated as CAMGTFESEQFF. The J gene is TRBJ2-1, the V gene TRBV7-9; D may be TRBD2 (6 bases). V was pared by 10 bases and J by 9 bases, with 16 bases between. Per the germline V gene, CDR1 is SEHNR and CDR2 is FQNEAQ (reference sequence). This CDR3 region has 12 residues.

As concerns this clonotype: This may be a read error, as it is one base from a much larger clone. V gene TRBV7-6 combines with J gene TRBJ2-5, with D perhaps TRBD2 (5 bases). This CDR3 region has 12 residues. Germline lookup yields CDR1 SGHVS and CDR2 FNYEAQ. CDR3 region: CASTLDYETQYF. The CDR3 nucleotides read TGTGCCAGCACCTTAGACTATGAGACCCAGTACTTC.

This clonotype was found many times. V gene TRBV29-1 combines with J gene TRBJ2-7; D not resolved. CDR1 and CDR2 (germline): SQVTM, ANQGSEA. This CDR3 contains 14 residues. The V end lost 1 base, the J end lost 1 base, and 11 bases lay between the germline ends. The CDR3 sequence is CSVEAAGESYEQYF. The CDR3 bases are TGCAGCGTTGAAGCGGCAGGAGAGTCCTACGAGCAGTACTTC.

This clonotype was picked up many times. The chain combines TRBV20-1 with TRBJ2-1; unclear D gene. The CDR3 is 12 residues long. The V end was cut by 2 bases, the J end by 4 bases, with 6 bases between. Germline loops: CDR1 DFQATT, CDR2 SNEGSKA (reference sequence). The CDR3 sequence: CSARWDYNEQFF. CDR3 in DNA: TGCAGTGCTAGATGGGATTACAATGAGCAGTTCTTC.

This clonotype came up many times. The chain is built from TRBV11-1 and TRBJ1-1, with TRBD1 matching over 12 bases. V dropped 0 bases and J dropped 4; count of bases not matched to a gene: 18. The CDR3 consists of 21 residues. CDR1 and CDR2 from the germline V gene are SGHAT and FQDESV (reference sequence). Written as DNA, the CDR3 is TGTGCCAGCAGCTTAGCGCGCGGGACAGGGGGCTATTATGTCAAAGGCACTGAAGCTTTCTTT. It encodes CASSLARGTGGYYVKGTEAFF.

Many counts were recorded for this clonotype. This sequence joins TRBV9 and TRBJ2-3; D not certain. Trimming took off 1 base at V and 6 bases at J, with 6 bases between the two ends. CDR3 size: 12 residues. The germline gives CDR1 SGDLS, CDR2 YYNGEE. The CDR3 DNA follows: TGTGCCAGCAGCGTAAGGTCCGATACGCAGTATTTT. Residues: CASSVRSDTQYF.